The following is a T cell receptor beta chain sequence with its context. The antigen remains unidentified. The V and J ends lost 0 bases and 5 bases respectively, with 11 bases between them. The CDR3 totals 15 residues. CDR1 and CDR2 (germline): SGHRS, YFSETQ. Nominally healthy donors provided the samples, though records likely missed some immune exposures. The sample is drawn from a study of cytomegalovirus exposure and HLA in healthy donors. Whole-study findings and limits: A later examination showed that TCR association rates differed by HLA locus, with DRB1 most and HLA-C fewest.

The primer mix had 60 Vbeta and 13 Jbeta primers. The protocol was immunoSEQ multiplex PCR, while the TCRdb copy is restricted to in-frame clones and leaves out a portion. In the table there are roughly 130,000 clones, 80% of which are singletons. This sequence joins TRBV5-1 and TRBJ1-4; weak D call: TRBD1 (6 bases). The sequence was obtained from a male donor in good health and CMV-seronegative. The sample consisted of PBMCs. The CDR3 DNA is TGCGCCAGCAGCTTGGCCAGGGGACCCAATGAAAAACTGTTTTTT. Amino acids: CASSLARGPNEKLFF.